The clone carrying this T cell receptor (beta chain) was counted at least ten times. Its antigen is unidentified. The CDR3 has 13 residues. Per the germline V gene, CDR1 is MNHEY and CDR2 is SVGEGT. The V end lost 4 bases, the J end lost 3 bases, and 10 bases lay between the germline ends. The sample's time point: pre-sensitization, week 0. Treatment noted: therapeutic diphenylcyclopropenone sensitization with weekly scalp DPC. Investigators collected blood before applying each patch test. Those who donated were patients with alopecia, 18 to 70 years of age, and suitable for DPC. TCRdb ran MiXCR on the RACE reads and lists one entry per CDR3 protein. The sample consists of 60,000 or so distinct CDR3 sequences, more than 8% of them appearing once. This entry belongs to a study of human T cells and chemical hapten exposure. Whole-study findings and limits: Expanded TCRs grouped into significantly more large CDR3 similarity clusters than controls produced. Sensitizing with DPC caused no change in TCRs above 1 in 1000 frequency.

The sequencing used whole blood, collected in connection with sensitization to the hapten diphenylcyclopropenone (DPC). The TCR originated in a man aged 35 to 55 with alopecia areata. Some clones in this sample may be carry-over from other donors' samples. V and J are TRBV6-2 or TRBV6-3 and TRBJ2-7, with D perhaps matching TRBD2 (6 bases). CDR3 coding DNA: TGTGCCAGCAGTTGGCTAGCGAACTACGAGCAGTACTTC. Its protein is CASSWLANYEQYF.